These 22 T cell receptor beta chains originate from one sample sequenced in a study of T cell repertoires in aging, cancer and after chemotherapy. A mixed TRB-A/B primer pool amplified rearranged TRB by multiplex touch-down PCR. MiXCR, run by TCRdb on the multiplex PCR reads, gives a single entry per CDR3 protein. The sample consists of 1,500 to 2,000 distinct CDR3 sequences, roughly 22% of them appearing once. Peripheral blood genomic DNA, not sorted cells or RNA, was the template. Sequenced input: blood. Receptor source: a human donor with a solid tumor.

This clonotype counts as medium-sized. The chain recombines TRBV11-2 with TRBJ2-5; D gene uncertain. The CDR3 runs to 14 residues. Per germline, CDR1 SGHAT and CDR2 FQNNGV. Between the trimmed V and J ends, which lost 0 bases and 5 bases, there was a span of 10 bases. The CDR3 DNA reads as TGTGCCAGCAGCTTAGACAGGCCCCCCGAGACCCAGTACTTC. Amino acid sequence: CASSLDRPPETQYF.

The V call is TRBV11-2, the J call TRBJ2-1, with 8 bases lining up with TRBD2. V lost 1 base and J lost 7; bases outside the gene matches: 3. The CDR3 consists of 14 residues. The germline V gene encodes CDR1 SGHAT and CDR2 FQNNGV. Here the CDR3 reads CASSLALAVNEQFF. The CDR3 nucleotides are TGTGCCAGCAGCTTAGCACTAGCGGTAAATGAGCAGTTCTTC.

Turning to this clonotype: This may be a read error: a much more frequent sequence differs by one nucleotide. CDR3 residues: CTSSFGGTGGYEQYF. The CDR3 nucleotides are TGTACCAGCAGTTTCGGCGGGACAGGGGGCTACGAGCAGTACTTC. This chain links TRBV12-3 or TRBV12-4 with TRBJ2-7; 11 bases match TRBD1. The CDR3 spans 15 residues.

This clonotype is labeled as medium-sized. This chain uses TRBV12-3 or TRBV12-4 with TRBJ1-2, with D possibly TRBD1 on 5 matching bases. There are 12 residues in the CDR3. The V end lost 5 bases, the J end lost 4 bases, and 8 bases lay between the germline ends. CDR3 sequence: CASSPDSYGYTF. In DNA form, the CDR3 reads TGTGCCAGCAGTCCCGACAGCTATGGCTACACCTTC.

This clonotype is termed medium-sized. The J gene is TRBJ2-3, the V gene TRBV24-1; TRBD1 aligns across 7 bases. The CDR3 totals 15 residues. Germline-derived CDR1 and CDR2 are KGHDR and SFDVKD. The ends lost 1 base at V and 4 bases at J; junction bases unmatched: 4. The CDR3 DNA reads TGTGCCACCAGTGATTTTGGTCAGGGGGCAGATACGCAGTATTTT. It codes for CATSDFGQGADTQYF.

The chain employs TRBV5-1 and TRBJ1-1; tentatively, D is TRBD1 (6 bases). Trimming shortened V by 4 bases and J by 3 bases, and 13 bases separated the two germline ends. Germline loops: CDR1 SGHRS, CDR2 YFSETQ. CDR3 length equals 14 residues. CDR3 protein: CASSAAGADTEAFF. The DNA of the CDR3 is TGCGCCAGCAGCGCCGCGGGGGCGGACACTGAAGCTTTCTTT.

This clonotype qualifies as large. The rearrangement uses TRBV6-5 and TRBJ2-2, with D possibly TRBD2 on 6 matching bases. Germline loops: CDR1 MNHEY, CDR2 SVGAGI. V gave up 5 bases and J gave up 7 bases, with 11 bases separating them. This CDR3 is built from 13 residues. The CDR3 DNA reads TGTGCCAGCAGTGTCGGGAGTGTCGGGGAGCTGTTTTTT. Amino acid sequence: CASSVGSVGELFF.

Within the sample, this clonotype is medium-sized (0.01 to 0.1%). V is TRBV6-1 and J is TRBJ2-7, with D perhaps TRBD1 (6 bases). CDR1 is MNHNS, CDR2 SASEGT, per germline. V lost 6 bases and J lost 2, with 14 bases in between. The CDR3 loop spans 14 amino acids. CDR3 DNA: TGTGCCAGCAGACTCACCAGGGGAGCCTACGAGCAGTACTTC. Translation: CASRLTRGAYEQYF.

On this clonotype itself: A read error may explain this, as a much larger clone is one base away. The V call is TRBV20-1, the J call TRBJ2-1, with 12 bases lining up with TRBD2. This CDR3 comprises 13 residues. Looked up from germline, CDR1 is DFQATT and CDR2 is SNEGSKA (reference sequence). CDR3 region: CRARLAGDNEQFF. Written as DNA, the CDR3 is TGCCGTGCTCGACTAGCGGGAGACAATGAGCAGTTCTTC.

Here the CDR3 reads CASSIGTGGNYGYTF. In DNA form, the CDR3 reads TGTGCCAGCAGCATCGGGACAGGGGGGAACTATGGCTACACCTTC. J is TRBJ1-2 and V is TRBV6-5, with 11 bases lining up with TRBD1. The CDR3 is made up of 15 amino acids. Per the germline V gene, CDR1 is MNHEY and CDR2 is SVGAGI. Trimming cost V 6 bases and J 2 bases; bases outside gene matches: 5.

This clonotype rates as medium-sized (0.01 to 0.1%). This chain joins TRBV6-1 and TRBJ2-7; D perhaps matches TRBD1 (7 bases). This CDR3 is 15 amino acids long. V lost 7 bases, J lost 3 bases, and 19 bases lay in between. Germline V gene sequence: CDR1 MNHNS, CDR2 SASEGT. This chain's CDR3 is CASISGGTASYEQYF. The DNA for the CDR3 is TGTGCCAGCATTTCTGGAGGGACAGCCAGCTACGAGCAGTACTTC.

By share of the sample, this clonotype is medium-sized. This chain's CDR3 is CASSYSGAMNTEAFF. CDR3 nucleotide sequence: TGTGCCAGCAGTTACTCGGGGGCCATGAACACTGAAGCTTTCTTT. The chain couples TRBV6-5 to TRBJ1-1, with TRBD1 as a possible D gene (6 bases). V lost 0 bases and J 0 bases, leaving 8 bases between the germline ends. Germline CDR1 and CDR2: MNHEY and SVGAGI. The CDR3 loop spans 15 amino acids.

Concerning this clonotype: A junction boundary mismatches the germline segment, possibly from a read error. The CDR3 reads CASSSTSGVGGELFF. The CDR3 DNA reads as TGCGCCAGCAGCTCGACTAGCGGGGTCGGCGGGGAGCTGTTTTTT. This sequence joins TRBV5-3 and TRBJ2-2; TRBD2 agrees at 11 bases. TRBV5-3 is an ORF; its function is uncertain. This CDR3 spans 15 amino acids.

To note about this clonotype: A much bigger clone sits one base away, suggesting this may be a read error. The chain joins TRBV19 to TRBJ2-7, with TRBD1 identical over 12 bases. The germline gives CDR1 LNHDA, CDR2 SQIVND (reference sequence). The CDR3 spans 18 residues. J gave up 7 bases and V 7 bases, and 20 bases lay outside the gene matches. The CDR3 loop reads CASTPTGTGGHFLWEQYF. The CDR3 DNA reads TGTGCCAGTACCCCGACCGGGACAGGGGGCCATTTTTTGTGGGAGCAGTACTTC.

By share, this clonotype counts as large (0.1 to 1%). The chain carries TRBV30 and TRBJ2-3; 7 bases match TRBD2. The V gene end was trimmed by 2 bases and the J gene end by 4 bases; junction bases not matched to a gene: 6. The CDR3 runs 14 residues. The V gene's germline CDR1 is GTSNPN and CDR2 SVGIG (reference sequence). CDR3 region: CAWSRRAGADTQYF. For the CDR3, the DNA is TGTGCCTGGAGTCGGAGGGCGGGAGCAGATACGCAGTATTTT.

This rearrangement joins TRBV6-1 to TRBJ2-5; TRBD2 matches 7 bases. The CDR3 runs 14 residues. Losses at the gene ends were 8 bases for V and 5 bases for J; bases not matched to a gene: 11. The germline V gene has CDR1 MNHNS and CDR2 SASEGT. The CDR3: CASGFTGGGETQYF. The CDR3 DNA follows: TGTGCCAGCGGGTTTACGGGCGGGGGTGAGACCCAGTACTTC.

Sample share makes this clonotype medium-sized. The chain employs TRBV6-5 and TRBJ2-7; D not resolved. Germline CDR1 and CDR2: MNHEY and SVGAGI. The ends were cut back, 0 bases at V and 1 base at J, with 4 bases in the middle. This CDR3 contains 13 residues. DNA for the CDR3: TGTGCCAGCAGTTACTCTATGTCCTACGAGCAGTACTTC. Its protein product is CASSYSMSYEQYF.

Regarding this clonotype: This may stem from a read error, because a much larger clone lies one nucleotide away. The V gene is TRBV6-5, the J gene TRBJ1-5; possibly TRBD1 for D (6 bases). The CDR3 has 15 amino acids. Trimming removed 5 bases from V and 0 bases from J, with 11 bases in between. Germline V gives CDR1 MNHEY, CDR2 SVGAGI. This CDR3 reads CASSRGGASNQPQHF. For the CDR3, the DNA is TGTGCCAGCAGTAGAGGGGGTGCTAGCAATCAGCCCCAGCATTTT.

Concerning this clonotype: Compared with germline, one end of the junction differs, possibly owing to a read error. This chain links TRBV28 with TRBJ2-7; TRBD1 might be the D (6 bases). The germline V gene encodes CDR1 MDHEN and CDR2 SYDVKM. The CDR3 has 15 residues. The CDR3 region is CASSRSDGQGYEKYF. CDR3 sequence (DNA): TGTGCCAGCAGCCGCTCGGACGGTCAGGGGTACGAGAAGTACTTC.

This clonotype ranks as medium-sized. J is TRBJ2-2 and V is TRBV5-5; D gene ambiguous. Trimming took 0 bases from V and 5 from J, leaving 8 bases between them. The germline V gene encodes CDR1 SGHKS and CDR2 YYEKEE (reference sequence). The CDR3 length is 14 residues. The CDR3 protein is CASSLGVDTGELFF. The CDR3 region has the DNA TGTGCCAGCAGCTTGGGGGTGGATACCGGGGAGCTGTTTTTT.

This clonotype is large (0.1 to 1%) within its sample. The CDR3 DNA reads TGTGCCAGCAGTTTCCACAGTCAAGCCTACGAGCAGTACTTC. Translating gives CASSFHSQAYEQYF. This sequence joins TRBV27 and TRBJ2-7, with no clear D. The germline V gene has CDR1 MNHEY and CDR2 SMNVEV (reference sequence). With 3 bases removed from V and 2 bases from J, the gap between germline ends came to 11 bases. This CDR3 has 14 residues.

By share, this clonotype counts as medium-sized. The CDR3 nucleotides are TGTGCCAGCAGTGATCTAGCGGGAGGGGATGAGCAGTTCTTC. Translation gives CASSDLAGGDEQFF. The chain combines TRBV6-4 with TRBJ2-1, with 12 bases lining up with TRBD2. V lost 3 bases, J lost 8 bases, and 2 bases stayed unmatched. In germline, CDR1 is MRHNA, CDR2 SNTAGT. This CDR3 is built from 14 residues.